The clone carrying this TCR beta chain is a singleton in its sample. Its antigen is unknown. These data belong to a study of OX40 agonist ivuxolimab in advanced cancers. The protocol was immunoSEQ multiplex PCR, while the TCRdb copy is restricted to in-frame clones and leaves out a portion. The table records about 61,000 clones, about four fifths of them present only once. Study-wide results and caveats: In the expanded peripheral T cells, antigen specificity was never determined.

The V gene's germline CDR1 is GTSNPN and CDR2 SVGIG (reference sequence). This CDR3 comprises 13 residues. J gave up 4 bases and V 4 bases, and 4 bases lay outside the gene matches. The sequence came from an adult with an advanced solid tumor such as melanoma, head and neck, liver or kidney cancer. The sample here was CD4+ or CD8+ T cells sorted from blood, taken in a trial of the OX40 agonist ivuxolimab. The rearrangement links TRBV30 to TRBJ1-2; 9 bases fit TRBD1. The DNA for the CDR3 is TGTGCCTGGACTCGGACAGGGGTCTATGGCTACACCTTC. Its protein product is CAWTRTGVYGYTF.